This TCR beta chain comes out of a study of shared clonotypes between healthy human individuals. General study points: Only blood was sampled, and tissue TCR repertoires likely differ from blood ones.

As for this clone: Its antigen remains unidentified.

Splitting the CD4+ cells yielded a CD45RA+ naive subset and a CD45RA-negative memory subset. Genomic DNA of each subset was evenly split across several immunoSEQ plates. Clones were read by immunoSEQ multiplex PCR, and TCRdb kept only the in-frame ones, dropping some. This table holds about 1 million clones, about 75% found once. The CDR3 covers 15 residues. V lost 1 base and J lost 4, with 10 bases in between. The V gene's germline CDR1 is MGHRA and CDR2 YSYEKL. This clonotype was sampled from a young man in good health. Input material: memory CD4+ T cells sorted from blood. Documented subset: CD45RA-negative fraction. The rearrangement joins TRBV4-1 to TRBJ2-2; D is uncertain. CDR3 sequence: CASSQVLRVTGELFF. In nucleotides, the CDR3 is TGCGCCAGCAGCCAAGTCTTGCGAGTCACCGGGGAGCTGTTTTTT.